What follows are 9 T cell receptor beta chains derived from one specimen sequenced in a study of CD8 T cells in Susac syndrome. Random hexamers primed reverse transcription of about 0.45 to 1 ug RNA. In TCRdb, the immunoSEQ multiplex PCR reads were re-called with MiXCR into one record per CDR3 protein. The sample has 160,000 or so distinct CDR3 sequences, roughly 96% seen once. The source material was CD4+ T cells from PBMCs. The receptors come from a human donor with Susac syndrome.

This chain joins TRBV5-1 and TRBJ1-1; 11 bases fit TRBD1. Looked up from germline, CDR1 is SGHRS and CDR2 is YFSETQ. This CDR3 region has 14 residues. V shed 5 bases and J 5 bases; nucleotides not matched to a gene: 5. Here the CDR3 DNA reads TGCGCCAGCAGTACGGACAGGGGGCCTACTGAAGCTTTCTTT. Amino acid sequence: CASSTDRGPTEAFF.

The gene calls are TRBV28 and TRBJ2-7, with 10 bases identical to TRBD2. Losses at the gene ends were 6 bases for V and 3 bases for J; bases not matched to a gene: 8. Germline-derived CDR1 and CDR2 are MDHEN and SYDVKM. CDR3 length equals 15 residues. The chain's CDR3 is CASSTSGEGVYEQYF. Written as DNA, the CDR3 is TGTGCCAGCAGCACTAGCGGGGAGGGGGTCTACGAGCAGTACTTC.

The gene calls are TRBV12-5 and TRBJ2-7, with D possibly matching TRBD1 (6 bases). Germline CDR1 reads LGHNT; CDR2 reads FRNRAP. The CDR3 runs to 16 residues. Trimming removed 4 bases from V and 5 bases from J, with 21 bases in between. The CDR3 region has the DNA TGTGCTAGTGGTTCCGACAGGTTCGTACCGAGGAACGAGCAGTACTTC. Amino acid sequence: CASGSDRFVPRNEQYF. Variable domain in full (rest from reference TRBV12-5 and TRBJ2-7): DARVTQTPRHKVTEMGQEVTMRCQPILGHNTVFWYRQTMMQGLELLAYFRNRAPLDDSGMPKDRFSAEMPDATLATLKIQPSEPRDSAVYFCASGSDRFVPRNEQYFGPGTRLTVT.

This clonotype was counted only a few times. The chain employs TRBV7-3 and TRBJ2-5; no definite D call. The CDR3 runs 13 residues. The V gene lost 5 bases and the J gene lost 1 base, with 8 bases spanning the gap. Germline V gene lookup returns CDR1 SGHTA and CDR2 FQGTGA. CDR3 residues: CASSRSFQETQYF. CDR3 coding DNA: TGTGCCAGCAGCCGTTCCTTCCAAGAGACCCAGTACTTC.

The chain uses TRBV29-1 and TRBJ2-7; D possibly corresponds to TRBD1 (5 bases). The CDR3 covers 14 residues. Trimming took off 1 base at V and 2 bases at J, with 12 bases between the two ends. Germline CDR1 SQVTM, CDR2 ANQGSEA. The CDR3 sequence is CSVEGRVKPYEQYF. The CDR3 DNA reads TGCAGCGTTGAAGGCAGGGTAAAGCCCTACGAGCAGTACTTC.

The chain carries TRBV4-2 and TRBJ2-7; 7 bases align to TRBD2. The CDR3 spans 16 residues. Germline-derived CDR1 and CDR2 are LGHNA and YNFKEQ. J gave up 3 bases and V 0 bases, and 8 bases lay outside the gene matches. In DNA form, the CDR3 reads TGTGCCAGCAGCCAAGATGCGGCGGGGGTCTTCTACGAGCAGTACTTC. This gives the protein CASSQDAAGVFYEQYF.

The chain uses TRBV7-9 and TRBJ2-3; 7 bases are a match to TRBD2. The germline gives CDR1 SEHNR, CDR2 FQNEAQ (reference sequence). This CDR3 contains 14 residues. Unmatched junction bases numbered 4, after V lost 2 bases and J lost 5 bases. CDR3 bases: TGTGCCAGCAGCTTAAGCGGGGCTGTAGATACGCAGTATTTT. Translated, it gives CASSLSGAVDTQYF.

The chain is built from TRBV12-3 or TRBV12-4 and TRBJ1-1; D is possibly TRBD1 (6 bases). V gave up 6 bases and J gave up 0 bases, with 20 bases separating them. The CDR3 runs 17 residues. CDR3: CASSRGQPRTMNTEAFF. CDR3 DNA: TGTGCCAGCAGCCGAGGACAGCCTAGAACCATGAACACTGAAGCTTTCTTT.

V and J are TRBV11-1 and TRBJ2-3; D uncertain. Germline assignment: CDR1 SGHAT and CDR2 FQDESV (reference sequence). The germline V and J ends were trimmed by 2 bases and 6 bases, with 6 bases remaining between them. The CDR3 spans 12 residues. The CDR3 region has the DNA TGTGCCAGCAGCTTAAATCAGGATACGCAGTATTTT. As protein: CASSLNQDTQYF.